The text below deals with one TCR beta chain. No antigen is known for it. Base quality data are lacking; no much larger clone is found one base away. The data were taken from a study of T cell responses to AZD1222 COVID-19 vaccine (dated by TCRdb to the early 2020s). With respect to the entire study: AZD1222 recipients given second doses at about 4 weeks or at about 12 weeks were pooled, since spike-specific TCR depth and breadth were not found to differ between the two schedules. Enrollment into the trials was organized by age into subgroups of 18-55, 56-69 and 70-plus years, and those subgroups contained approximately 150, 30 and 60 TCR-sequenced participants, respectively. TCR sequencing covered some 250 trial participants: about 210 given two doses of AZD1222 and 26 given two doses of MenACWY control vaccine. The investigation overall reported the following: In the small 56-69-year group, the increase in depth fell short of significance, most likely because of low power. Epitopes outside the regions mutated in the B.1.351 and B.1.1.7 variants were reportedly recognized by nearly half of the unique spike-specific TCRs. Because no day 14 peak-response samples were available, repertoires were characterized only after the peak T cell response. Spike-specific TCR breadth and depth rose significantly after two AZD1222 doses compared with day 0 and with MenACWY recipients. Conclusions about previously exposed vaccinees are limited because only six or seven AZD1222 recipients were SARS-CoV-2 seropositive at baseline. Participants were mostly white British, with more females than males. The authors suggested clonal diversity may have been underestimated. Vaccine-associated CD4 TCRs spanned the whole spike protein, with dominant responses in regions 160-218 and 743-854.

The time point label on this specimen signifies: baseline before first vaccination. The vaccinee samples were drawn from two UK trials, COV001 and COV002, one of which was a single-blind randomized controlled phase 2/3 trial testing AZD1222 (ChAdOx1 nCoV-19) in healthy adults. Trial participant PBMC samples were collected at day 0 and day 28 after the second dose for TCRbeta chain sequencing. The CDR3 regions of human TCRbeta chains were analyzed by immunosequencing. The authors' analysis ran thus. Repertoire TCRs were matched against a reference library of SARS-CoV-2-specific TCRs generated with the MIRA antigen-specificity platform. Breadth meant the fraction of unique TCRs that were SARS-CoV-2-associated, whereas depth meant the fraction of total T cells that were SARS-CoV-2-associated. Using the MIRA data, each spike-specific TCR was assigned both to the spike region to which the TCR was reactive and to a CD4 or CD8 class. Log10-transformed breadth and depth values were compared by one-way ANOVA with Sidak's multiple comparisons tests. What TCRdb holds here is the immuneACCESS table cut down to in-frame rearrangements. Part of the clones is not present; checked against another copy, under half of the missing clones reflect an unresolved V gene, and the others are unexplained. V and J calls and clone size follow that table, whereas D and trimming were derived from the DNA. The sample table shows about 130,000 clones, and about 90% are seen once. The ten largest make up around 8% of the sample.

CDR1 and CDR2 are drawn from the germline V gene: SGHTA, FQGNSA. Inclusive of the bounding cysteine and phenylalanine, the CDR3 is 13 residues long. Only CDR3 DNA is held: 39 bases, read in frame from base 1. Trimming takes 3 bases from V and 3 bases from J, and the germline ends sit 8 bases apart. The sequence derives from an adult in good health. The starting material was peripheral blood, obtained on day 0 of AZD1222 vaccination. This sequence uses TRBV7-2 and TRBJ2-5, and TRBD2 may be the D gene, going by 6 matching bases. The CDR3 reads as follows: CASSFGGKETQYF. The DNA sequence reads TGTGCCAGCAGCTTCGGGGGAAAAGAGACCCAGTACTTC.